One sample yielded the 27 T cell receptor beta chains listed below, sequenced in a study of human T cells and chemical hapten exposure. TCRdb itself ran the RACE reads through MiXCR, one entry per CDR3 protein. The sample includes 80,000 to 95,000 distinct CDR3 sequences, around 10% seen only once; the top ten take roughly 1.4%. The time point here: patch test 2, 6 weeks after DPC sensitization. Treatment indicated: therapeutic diphenylcyclopropenone sensitization with weekly scalp DPC. The sequencing used whole blood, collected in connection with sensitization to the hapten diphenylcyclopropenone (DPC). Receptor source: a young man with alopecia areata. Some clones in this sample may be carry-over from other donors' samples.

V usage is TRBV4-3 and J usage is TRBJ1-6; D ambiguous. CDR3 length: 14 amino acids. V was cut by 4 bases and J by 7 bases, with 11 bases left in between. The V gene's germline CDR1 is LGHNA and CDR2 YSLEER. This chain's CDR3 is CASSRERRNSPLHF. The CDR3 DNA sequence: TGCGCCAGCAGCCGAGAGCGCAGGAATTCACCCCTCCACTTT.

This clonotype came up many times. V usage is TRBV6-2 or TRBV6-3 and J usage is TRBJ2-7; D not certain. CDR3 length: 11 amino acids. Germline V lookup: CDR1 MNHEY, CDR2 SVGEGT. The germline V and J ends were trimmed by 6 bases and 4 bases, with 7 bases remaining between them. The DNA for the CDR3 is TGTGCCAGCAGCCCACGGTACGAGCAGTACTTC. Protein product: CASSPRYEQYF.

The sample holds many counts of this clonotype. This chain uses TRBV4-3 with TRBJ1-4; D call uncertain. The V gene lost 4 bases and the J gene lost 0 bases, with 12 bases spanning the gap. The CDR3 covers 16 residues. The germline CDR1 and CDR2 sequences are LGHNA and YSLEER. Here the CDR3 reads CASSLRSGSTNEKLFF. For the CDR3, the DNA is TGCGCCAGCAGCCTTCGCTCAGGATCAACTAATGAAAAACTGTTTTTT.

This clonotype was recorded a few times. The chain uses TRBV20-1 and TRBJ1-5, with 10 bases identical to TRBD1. CDR3 size: 15 residues. J lost 6 bases, V lost 2 bases, and 7 bases had no gene match. The germline V gene encodes CDR1 DFQATT and CDR2 SNEGSKA (reference sequence). CDR3 sequence reads: CSARHRQGAGQPQHF. The CDR3 coding sequence is TGCAGTGCTAGACATCGACAGGGGGCCGGTCAGCCCCAGCATTTT.

This clonotype has a handful of counts. The chain employs TRBV11-3 and TRBJ2-7, with 7 bases aligning to TRBD1. CDR1 is SGHNT, CDR2 YENEEA, per germline. With 3 bases clipped from V and 5 bases from J, the junction kept 7 bases outside the gene matches. This CDR3 has 14 amino acids. In DNA, the CDR3 is TGTGCCAGCAGCTTCCGGGACAGTGCGGACGAGCAGTACTTC. This gives the protein CASSFRDSADEQYF.

This clonotype was found many times. This rearrangement joins TRBV19 to TRBJ1-5; D might be TRBD1 (5 bases). Germline V lookup: CDR1 LNHDA, CDR2 SQIVND (reference sequence). The CDR3 sequence is 15 residues long. The V end lost 0 bases, the J end lost 2 bases, and 8 bases lay between the germline ends. DNA for the CDR3: TGTGCCAGTAGTATAGAAGGGGTGCGCAATCAGCCCCAGCATTTT. Protein: CASSIEGVRNQPQHF.

The chain links TRBV10-1 to TRBJ1-1; 7 bases align to TRBD1. The CDR3 has 15 residues. The germline gives CDR1 WNHNN, CDR2 SYGVQD (reference sequence). V was clipped by 2 bases and J by 0 bases; unmatched bases: 3. The CDR3 bases are TGCGCCAGCAGTGAGAATACAGGGGTGAACACTGAAGCTTTCTTT. Encoded protein: CASSENTGVNTEAFF.

In its sample, this clonotype was seen a few times. The chain links TRBV10-2 to TRBJ2-7; 9 positions match TRBD2. The CDR3 loop spans 17 amino acids. Germline CDR1 WSHSY, CDR2 SAAADI. V trimming: 3 bases; J trimming: 2 bases; junction bases outside the gene matches: 11. The CDR3 DNA sequence: TGCGCCAGCAGTGAAATTTATCTAGCGGGGCTGACCTACGAGCAGTACTTC. Its translation is CASSEIYLAGLTYEQYF.

This sequence joins TRBV7-9 and TRBJ1-2; D is undetermined. CDR1 is SEHNR and CDR2 is FQNEAQ in the germline V gene (reference sequence). The V end lost 1 base, the J end lost 1 base, and 7 bases lay between the germline ends. The CDR3 totals 14 residues. CDR3 bases: TGTGCCAGCAGCTTAGTCTCAGATAACTATGGCTACACCTTC. The encoded protein is CASSLVSDNYGYTF.

The chain links TRBV6-5 to TRBJ2-5; TRBD2 agrees at 13 bases. This CDR3 spans 16 amino acids. V lost 4 bases, J lost 1 base, and 3 bases stayed unmatched. The germline gives CDR1 MNHEY, CDR2 SVGAGI. The CDR3 sequence is CASSFGTSGVQETQYF. The DNA for the CDR3 is TGTGCCAGCAGTTTCGGGACTAGCGGGGTCCAAGAGACCCAGTACTTC.

This clonotype was picked up many times. The chain is built from TRBV6-1 and TRBJ1-2; possible D gene TRBD1, 5 bases. The CDR3 extends over 11 amino acids. Trimming left V 8 bases short and J 4 bases short, with 8 bases between. In germline, CDR1 is MNHNS, CDR2 SASEGT. The CDR3, as DNA: TGTGCCAGCGCGACAGCCTATGGCTACACCTTC. It translates to CASATAYGYTF.

The sample holds many counts of this clonotype. The CDR3 coding sequence is TGTGCCAGCTCACCTCGAGGGGTTGCGACTGAAGCTTTCTTT. The encoded protein is CASSPRGVATEAFF. The chain links TRBV18 to TRBJ1-1; D perhaps matches TRBD1 (5 bases). The ends were cut back, 3 bases at V and 5 bases at J, with 13 bases in the middle. Germline CDR1 is KGHSH and CDR2 is LQKENI. The CDR3 is 14 residues long.

The chain has TRBV11-2 and TRBJ2-3, with D tentatively TRBD2 (6 bases). The CDR3 is made up of 14 amino acids. Germline V gives CDR1 SGHAT, CDR2 FQNNGV. The V end was cut by 5 bases, the J end by 6 bases, with 15 bases between. CDR3 protein: CASSPAVTRDTQYF. DNA for the CDR3: TGTGCCAGCAGCCCCGCCGTGACTAGGGATACGCAGTATTTT.

In this sample, this clonotype turned up many times. This chain links TRBV15 with TRBJ1-3, with D possibly matching TRBD1 (6 bases). The germline V and J ends were trimmed by 4 bases and 1 base, with 11 bases remaining between them. CDR3 length: 15 amino acids. Germline V gene sequence: CDR1 LNHNV, CDR2 YYDKDF (reference sequence). The CDR3 sequence is CATSTKTGSGNTIYF. The CDR3 DNA reads as TGTGCCACCAGCACCAAAACAGGGTCTGGAAACACCATATATTTT.

V is TRBV29-1 and J is TRBJ2-7; TRBD1 matches 8 bases. CDR1 and CDR2 (germline): SQVTM, ANQGSEA. The CDR3 extends over 13 amino acids. DNA of the CDR3: TGCAGTATACTGGACAGGGATCACTACGAGCAGTACTTC. This sequence encodes CSILDRDHYEQYF.

This clonotype was found a few times. The chain uses TRBV7-3 and TRBJ1-2, with 9 bases lining up with TRBD1. Trimming took 0 bases from V and 2 from J; bases not matched to a gene: 1. The germline gives CDR1 SGHTA, CDR2 FQGTGA. The CDR3 has 15 amino acids. In DNA form, the CDR3 reads TGTGCCAGCAGCTTAACAGGACAGGGGAACTATGGCTACACCTTC. It codes for CASSLTGQGNYGYTF.

This chain links TRBV2 with TRBJ2-2; the match to TRBD1 covers 8 bases. Germline CDR1 reads SNHLY; CDR2 reads FYNNEI. The CDR3 runs 15 residues. V lost 8 bases, J lost 2 bases, and 7 bases stayed unmatched. The CDR3 sequence: CASGGTGTNTGELFF. CDR3 bases: TGTGCCAGCGGTGGGACAGGAACCAACACCGGGGAGCTGTTTTTT.

The gene calls are TRBV20-1 and TRBJ2-1, with D perhaps given as TRBD1 or TRBD2 (5 bases each). Germline V CDR1 and CDR2: DFQATT, SNEGSKA (reference sequence). Trimming took 2 bases from V and 8 from J, leaving 13 bases between them. The CDR3 runs to 13 residues. Written as DNA, the CDR3 is TGCAGTGCTAGACCCGGGACCAGCCATGAGCAGTTCTTC. This translates into CSARPGTSHEQFF.

This clonotype was seen more than once but under ten times. This chain connects TRBV18 to TRBJ1-6; 9 positions agree with TRBD1. V was pared by 4 bases and J by 9 bases, with 4 bases of the junction left unmatched. From germline, CDR1 is KGHSH and CDR2 LQKENI. This CDR3 spans 14 amino acids. Here the CDR3 reads CASSRPGQGSPLHF. The CDR3 region has the DNA TGTGCCAGCTCACGCCCGGGACAGGGTTCACCCCTCCACTTT.

Ten or more counts support this clonotype. The CDR3 DNA sequence: TGTGCCAGCAGCTTAGGAGGGGTCAAGAACACTGAAGCTTTCTTT. This translates into CASSLGGVKNTEAFF. The rearrangement joins TRBV7-2 to TRBJ1-1, with D perhaps TRBD1 (5 bases). Germline CDR1 and CDR2: SGHTA and FQGNSA. This CDR3 spans 15 amino acids. V lost 1 base and J lost 1, with 10 bases in between.

The sample holds a few counts of this clonotype. For the CDR3, the DNA is TGTGCCAGCAGTTCACTAGCGGGGGGTATTAGCTCCTACAATGAGCAGTTCTTC. Amino acids: CASSSLAGGISSYNEQFF. The genes are TRBV6-6 and TRBJ2-1; 12 nucleotides line up with TRBD2. The CDR3 is made up of 18 amino acids. After removal of 4 bases from V and 0 bases from J, the junction contained 7 bases not matched to a gene. The V gene's germline CDR1 is MNHNY and CDR2 SVGAGI (reference sequence).

The chain uses TRBV10-3 and TRBJ1-4; TRBD1 aligns across 9 bases. Trimming removed 8 bases from V and 8 bases from J; junction bases left unmatched: 9. Germline V gene data show CDR1 as ENHRY and CDR2 as SYGVKD. The length of the CDR3 is 14 residues. The DNA for the CDR3 is TGTGCCATCCGACCCGGGACAGGGAACGAAAAACTGTTTTTT. Translation gives CAIRPGTGNEKLFF.

This sequence joins TRBV4-2 and TRBJ1-1; 7 bases agree with TRBD1. This CDR3 is 15 amino acids long. Germline V CDR1 and CDR2: LGHNA, YNFKEQ. J lost 1 base, V lost 3 bases, and 5 bases had no gene match. CDR3 in DNA: TGTGCCAGCAGCCAGAACAGGGGATCGAACACTGAAGCTTTCTTT. Translating it yields CASSQNRGSNTEAFF.

The sample holds a few counts of this clonotype. The J gene is TRBJ2-3, the V gene TRBV29-1; 10 bases agree with TRBD2. Losses at the gene ends were 6 bases for V and 2 bases for J; bases not matched to a gene: 2. CDR1 and CDR2 (germline): SQVTM, ANQGSEA. CDR3 length equals 13 residues. For the CDR3, the DNA is TGCAGCGTCCTAGCGGGGGTCACAGATACGCAGTATTTT. Encoded protein: CSVLAGVTDTQYF.

The gene calls are TRBV4-1 and TRBJ1-5; D is ambiguous. From germline, CDR1 is MGHRA and CDR2 YSYEKL. Between the trimmed V and J ends, which lost 4 bases and 11 bases, there was a span of 15 bases. The CDR3 is made up of 13 amino acids. The CDR3 loop is CASSRTFAEAQHF. The CDR3 coding sequence is TGCGCCAGCAGCCGAACTTTTGCGGAGGCCCAGCATTTT.

V is TRBV16 and J is TRBJ1-5; D gene unclear. From germline, CDR1 is KGHSY and CDR2 FQNENV. This CDR3 is 15 amino acids long. Between the trimmed V and J ends, which lost 4 bases and 1 base, there was a span of 11 bases. CDR3 sequence: CASSPRGGSNQPQHF. CDR3 nucleotide sequence: TGTGCCAGCAGCCCCCGCGGAGGGAGCAATCAGCCCCAGCATTTT.

This clonotype was observed many times. The chain has TRBV7-7 and TRBJ2-5; D gene uncertain. CDR1 and CDR2 from the germline V gene are SSHAT and FNYEAQ (reference sequence). The germline V and J ends were trimmed by 3 bases and 2 bases, with 13 bases remaining between them. The CDR3 is 15 residues long. In DNA form, the CDR3 reads TGTGCCAGCAGCTTTTCAACAGAATTACAAGAGACCCAGTACTTC. Its translation is CASSFSTELQETQYF.